Shown below are 28 T cell receptor beta chains from a single sample sequenced in a study of tumor-infiltrating lymphocytes in primary liver carcinoma. Co-extraction of RNA and DNA was performed on about 18-30 mg of unsorted bulk tissue. TCR beta cDNA was reverse-transcribed from roughly 520 ng of total RNA. The reaction used a constant-region primer and ProtoScript II reverse transcriptase. Generation of the TCR beta libraries relied on three nested multiplex PCR rounds using slightly modified ARM-PCR. TRBV1-TRBV30 forward and Cbeta reverse primers drove the first two roughly 10-cycle rounds. TCRdb ran MiXCR on the multiplex PCR reads and lists one entry per CDR3 protein. The sample yields 90,000 to 150,000 distinct CDR3 sequences, around two thirds seen once. What was sequenced was liver tumor tissue from sampling region 1. Documented subset: tumor region T1, superior pole. The origin of the receptors is a woman in her sixties with primary liver carcinoma and hepatitis B virus infection.

As for this clonotype: One end of the junction is discordant with germline, which a read error may explain. The rearrangement links TRBV4-1 to TRBJ1-2; tentatively, D is TRBD1 (5 bases). The CDR3 runs 11 residues. CDR1 is MGHRA, CDR2 YSYEKL, per germline. The CDR3 sequence: CPIERGYGYIF. CDR3 nucleotide sequence: TGCCCCATTGAGCGGGGGTATGGTTACATCTTC.

For this clonotype: The junction differs from germline at one of its ends, possibly a read error. The chain combines TRBV4-1 with TRBJ1-2; D is ambiguous. The CDR3 contains 16 residues. CDR1 MGHRA and CDR2 YSYEKL come from the germline V gene. The CDR3 DNA reads as TGCGCCAGCAGCCAAGATCTCGAGGGATTTACCTATGGCTACGCCTTC. The encoded protein is CASSQDLEGFTYGYAF.

This clonotype was seen ten or more times. A much larger clone lies one base from this, so it may be a read error. V gene TRBV11-2 combines with J gene TRBJ2-7; no reliable D call. The CDR3 sequence is 14 residues long. V was trimmed by 4 bases and J by 6 bases, leaving 16 bases between them. Germline V gene data show CDR1 as SGHAT and CDR2 as FQNNGV. The CDR3 sequence: CASSSPLLSAEQYF. Written as DNA, the CDR3 is TGTGCCAGCAGCTCCCCTCTGCTTTCCGCCGAGCAGTACTTC.

A few counts support this clonotype. The genes are TRBV5-1 and TRBJ1-4; 9 bases fit TRBD1. The germline CDR1 and CDR2 sequences are SGHRS and YFSETQ. V shed 2 bases and J 3 bases; nucleotides not matched to a gene: 8. The CDR3 sequence is 17 residues long. This CDR3 is CASSFGTGLPSNEKLFF. In nucleotides, the CDR3 is TGCGCCAGCAGCTTCGGGACAGGGTTACCCTCTAATGAAAAACTGTTTTTT.

The genes are TRBV28 and TRBJ1-5; 10 nucleotides agree with TRBD1. This CDR3 region has 15 residues. CDR1 is MDHEN and CDR2 is SYDVKM in the germline V gene. J lost 7 bases, V lost 5 bases, and 8 bases had no gene match. The CDR3 spells CASSHPGQGWQPQHF. CDR3 coding DNA: TGTGCCAGCAGTCACCCGGGACAGGGGTGGCAGCCCCAGCATTTT.

V gene TRBV5-6 combines with J gene TRBJ2-7; the match to TRBD2 covers 8 bases. The V gene's germline CDR1 is SGHDT and CDR2 YYEEEE. There are 16 residues in the CDR3. The J segment lost 4 bases and the V segment lost 3 bases, leaving 12 bases of the junction unmatched. In DNA form, the CDR3 reads TGTGCCAGCAGCTCGCAGAAACTAGCTAGCGGGTACGAGCAGTACTTC. Amino acid sequence: CASSSQKLASGYEQYF.

This sequence joins TRBV28 and TRBJ2-1; D possibly corresponds to TRBD2 (7 bases). The length of the CDR3 is 15 residues. Per the germline V gene, CDR1 is MDHEN and CDR2 is SYDVKM. Trimming pared 5 bases from V and 8 bases from J, leaving 19 bases between. CDR3 region: CASSNGGGSVDEQFF. The CDR3 bases are TGTGCCAGCAGTAATGGGGGCGGGAGTGTGGATGAGCAGTTCTTC.

CDR3 bases: TGTGCCAGCAGCTTAGGCGGGCGGGAGCACGGGCATTACTTC. Amino acid sequence: CASSLGGREHGHYF. The chain employs TRBV11-3 and TRBJ2-7; 7 bases line up with TRBD2. The CDR3 totals 14 residues. Germline-derived CDR1 and CDR2 are SGHNT and YENEEA. Trimming removed 1 base from V and 13 bases from J; junction bases left unmatched: 13.

V usage is TRBV20-1 and J usage is TRBJ2-1; tentatively, D is TRBD2 (5 bases). From germline, CDR1 is DFQATT and CDR2 SNEGSKA (reference sequence). The CDR3 contains 13 residues. V was cut by 3 bases and J by 1 base, with 7 bases left in between. The CDR3 sequence is CSASLASYNEQFF. The CDR3 bases are TGCAGTGCTAGTTTAGCGTCCTACAATGAGCAGTTCTTC.

There are many counts of this clonotype. V and J are TRBV5-1 and TRBJ2-7, with 10 bases matching TRBD1. The ends lost 3 bases at V and 0 bases at J; junction bases unmatched: 6. The CDR3 length is 16 residues. The germline gives CDR1 SGHRS, CDR2 YFSETQ. The DNA of the CDR3 is TGCGCCAGCAGCTCCCGGGACAGGGGCCTCTCCTACGAGCAGTACTTC. Its translation: CASSSRDRGLSYEQYF.

Concerning this clonotype: Just one base apart from a much larger clone, this may be a read error. A read error is likely, as this CDR3 ends without the conserved phenylalanine or tryptophan. The chain joins TRBV5-6 to TRBJ2-3, with 7 positions matching TRBD1. This CDR3 comprises 15 residues. Germline V lookup: CDR1 SGHDT, CDR2 YYEEEE. The ends lost 5 bases at V and 4 bases at J; junction bases unmatched: 10. CDR3 residues: CASSRGTGVADTQYL. As DNA, the CDR3 is TGTGCCAGCAGTAGGGGTACAGGGGTCGCAGATACGCAGTATTTA.

The CDR3 protein is CASTPPGGGTVKTEAFF. The CDR3 bases are TGTGCCAGCACCCCGCCCGGGGGAGGAACGGTAAAGACTGAAGCTTTCTTT. The chain links TRBV5-4 to TRBJ1-1, with D perhaps matching TRBD1 (5 bases). CDR1 SGHNT and CDR2 YYREEE come from the germline V gene (reference sequence). The ends were cut back, 6 bases at V and 5 bases at J, with 26 bases in the middle. The CDR3 is 17 amino acids.

This clonotype was recorded at least ten times. The chain combines TRBV14 with TRBJ1-6; 9 bases fit TRBD1. V dropped 4 bases and J dropped 8; count of bases not matched to a gene: 15. In germline, CDR1 is SGHDN, CDR2 FVKESK. CDR3 length: 18 residues. The CDR3 nucleotides read TGTGCCAGCAGCCCAAGGTGGGGACAGGGCATCCGGGATTCACCCCTCCACTTT. It translates to CASSPRWGQGIRDSPLHF.

This clonotype occurred a few times. The chain has TRBV18 and TRBJ2-1; 7 bases align to TRBD1. CDR3 length: 13 amino acids. Germline values: CDR1 KGHSH, CDR2 LQKENI. V dropped 4 bases and J dropped 6; count of bases not matched to a gene: 3. The DNA for the CDR3 is TGTGCCAGCTCACTTGGACAGGCCAATGAGCAGTTCTTC. Translating gives CASSLGQANEQFF.

V usage is TRBV4-1 and J usage is TRBJ2-7; D possibly corresponds to TRBD1 (6 bases). The length of the CDR3 is 16 residues. The germline CDR1 and CDR2 sequences are MGHRA and YSYEKL. The V end was cut by 5 bases, the J end by 3 bases, with 20 bases between. CDR3 sequence (DNA): TGCGCCAGCAGCTACCTCCAGGGACAAAATAACTACGAGCAGTACTTC. It encodes CASSYLQGQNNYEQYF.

About this clonotype: Because it lacks the conserved phenylalanine or tryptophan at the end, this CDR3 is likely a read error. Because the CDR3's place on the DNA is in doubt, the DNA is left out and the CDR3 is given as listed by TCRdb. CDR3 protein: CASSSLGSDYNEQFI. The chain couples TRBV11-2 to TRBJ2-1; the tabulated D call, TRBD2, remains unverified against the DNA. The germline CDR1 and CDR2 sequences are SGHAT and FQNNGV. The CDR3 spans 15 residues, counting both ends.

The chain carries TRBV13 and TRBJ2-7; 7 bases agree with TRBD2. Per the germline V gene, CDR1 is PRHDT and CDR2 is FYEKMQ (reference sequence). The V segment lost 6 bases and the J segment 4 bases; nucleotides outside the gene matches: 9. The CDR3 has 14 residues. The CDR3 reads CASRKGRGAYEQYF. CDR3 DNA: TGTGCCAGCAGGAAAGGGAGGGGCGCATACGAGCAGTACTTC.

A note on this clonotype: A read error is possible here, since a much larger clone lies one base away. V and J are TRBV6-6 and TRBJ2-3; TRBD2 agrees at 10 bases. Looked up from germline, CDR1 is MNHNY and CDR2 is SVGAGI (reference sequence). This CDR3 has 15 residues. CDR3 bases: TGTGCCAGCAGCCGTCTAGCGGGAGAAACAGATGCGCAGTATTTT. This translates into CASSRLAGETDAQYF.

The rearrangement uses TRBV12-3 or TRBV12-4 and TRBJ2-5, with 8 bases fitting TRBD1. After removal of 5 bases from V and 4 bases from J, the junction contained 9 bases not matched to a gene. The CDR3 consists of 15 residues. In DNA, the CDR3 is TGTGCCAGCAGTGATGCCGGGACAGGACGAGAGACCCAGTACTTC. Amino acids: CASSDAGTGRETQYF.

This clonotype has at least ten counts. This rearrangement joins TRBV6-5 to TRBJ1-1; TRBD1 agrees at 9 bases. CDR3 length equals 14 residues. Per the germline V gene, CDR1 is MNHEY and CDR2 is SVGAGI. V shed 6 bases, J shed 1 base, and the junction held 3 bases outside the gene matches. CDR3 DNA: TGTGCCAGCAGATCACAGGGGGCGAACACTGAAGCTTTCTTT. Its protein is CASRSQGANTEAFF.

This clonotype has ten or more counts. CDR3 sequence reads: CSSRSGQAGVNTEAFF. CDR3 bases: TGCAGCTCACGGTCGGGACAGGCCGGCGTGAACACTGAAGCTTTCTTT. The chain employs TRBV29-1 and TRBJ1-1, with 8 positions matching TRBD1. Losses at the gene ends were 8 bases for V and 0 bases for J; bases not matched to a gene: 14. Germline V CDR1 and CDR2: SQVTM, ANQGSEA. The CDR3 covers 16 residues.

As to this clonotype: The germline gene is not matched at one end of the junction; a read error may be the cause. The J gene is TRBJ1-2, the V gene TRBV29-1, with D possibly matching TRBD1 (6 bases). CDR1 and CDR2 (germline): SQVTM, ANQGSEA. The CDR3 has 11 residues. The CDR3 DNA reads as TGTAGCGTTGACAGGAACAGGGGCTACACCTTC. Translating gives CSVDRNRGYTF.

A few counts support this clonotype. One end of the junction is discordant with germline, which a read error may explain. This chain uses TRBV29-1 with TRBJ2-2; D unresolved. Germline CDR1 SQVTM, CDR2 ANQGSEA. The CDR3 length is 12 residues. CDR3 bases: TGCAGCGCACCAGAACACACCGTGGAGCTGTTCTTT. Its translation: CSAPEHTVELFF.

At least ten counts were recorded for this clonotype. The V gene is TRBV29-1, the J gene TRBJ1-6, with 9 bases that match TRBD1. The germline CDR1 and CDR2 sequences are SQVTM and ANQGSEA. This CDR3 contains 15 residues. After removal of 5 bases from V and 0 bases from J, the junction contained 2 bases not matched to a gene. CDR3 bases: TGCAGCGTTAGGACAGGGGCCTCCTATAATTCACCCCTCCACTTT. Translating gives CSVRTGASYNSPLHF.

Comments on this clonotype: One end of the junction varies from germline; a read error may be responsible. V usage is TRBV5-5 and J usage is TRBJ2-3; TRBD2 matches 8 bases. This CDR3 contains 14 residues. Germline-derived CDR1 and CDR2 are SGHKS and YYEKEE (reference sequence). CDR3 amino acids: CASNLYGSGGTQYF. The CDR3 DNA reads TGTGCCAGCAACTTGTACGGGAGCGGGGGAACGCAGTATTTT.

To note about this clonotype: The conserved phenylalanine or tryptophan is not found at the CDR3 terminus, so this likely reflects a read error. It is unclear where the CDR3 begins or ends on the DNA, so no DNA is shown, and the CDR3 is as TCRdb lists it. The chain links TRBV11-2 to TRBJ2-2; the table's D call TRBD1 went unverified against the DNA. Germline-derived CDR1 and CDR2 are SGHAT and FQNNGV. The CDR3 numbers 15 amino acids, ends counted. Here the CDR3 reads CASSARQGGTGELLV.

In the case of this clonotype: A read error may be the cause here, since a much bigger clone is one base away. This chain joins TRBV6-2 or TRBV6-3 and TRBJ1-1; D ambiguous. The germline V gene has CDR1 MNHEY and CDR2 SVGEGT. This CDR3 spans 17 amino acids. Deletions cut 2 bases from V and 5 bases from J, with 21 bases between. As DNA, the CDR3 is TGTGCCAGCAGTTACCTCGGGATCCGGATGTCGAGGACTGAAGCTTTCTTT. Translating it yields CASSYLGIRMSRTEAFF.

Concerning this clonotype: A read error is possible here, since a much larger clone lies one base away. This chain joins TRBV6-1 and TRBJ1-1, with D unresolved. CDR3 size: 17 residues. CDR1 MNHNS and CDR2 SASEGT come from the germline V gene. The CDR3 here is CVSSRNPLQASPSIAFF. In nucleotides, the CDR3 is TGTGTCAGCAGTCGTAACCCCCTTCAAGCGAGCCCGTCAATAGCTTTCTTT.